This T cell receptor beta chain is from a study of PD-L1 blockade in urothelial cancer. Study summary: It was at 3 weeks (second dose) and 6 weeks after treatment start that blood was analyzed. Per blood sample, T cells had a median of approximately 150,000.

Described time point: pretreatment peripheral blood. Sequencing used immunoSEQ multiplex PCR; TCRdb keeps in-frame clones, though not all of them. The table has about 72,000 clones, 86% seen once. As concerns this clone: The antigen remains undetermined.

This CDR3 spans 15 amino acids. The V end lost 1 base, the J end lost 0 bases, and 5 bases lay between the germline ends. Per the germline V gene, CDR1 is SGHTS and CDR2 is YDEGEE. Notes on the study in general: Patients with durable benefit had greater blood expansion of tumor-associated TCR clones 3 weeks into treatment. Pretreatment blood TCR clonality under the median forecast improved survival.

The genes are TRBV5-8 and TRBJ1-6; D is unresolved. This sequence was found in a man aged 60 to 69 with urothelial cancer. The sequencing used PBMCs, collected around atezolizumab (anti-PD-L1) treatment. The CDR3 reads CASSLMSSYNSPLHF. In nucleotides, the CDR3 is TGTGCCAGCAGCTTGATGAGCTCCTATAATTCACCCCTCCACTTT.